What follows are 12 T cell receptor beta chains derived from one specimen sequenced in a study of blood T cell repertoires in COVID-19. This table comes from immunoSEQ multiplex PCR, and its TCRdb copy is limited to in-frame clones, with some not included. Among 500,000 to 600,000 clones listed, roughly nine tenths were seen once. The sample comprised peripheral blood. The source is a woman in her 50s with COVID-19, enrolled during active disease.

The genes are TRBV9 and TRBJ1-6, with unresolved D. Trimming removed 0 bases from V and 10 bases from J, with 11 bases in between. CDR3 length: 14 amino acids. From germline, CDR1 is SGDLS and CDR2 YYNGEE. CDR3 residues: CASSVVSGSSPLHF. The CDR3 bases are TGTGCCAGCAGCGTAGTTTCGGGGAGCTCACCCCTCCACTTT.

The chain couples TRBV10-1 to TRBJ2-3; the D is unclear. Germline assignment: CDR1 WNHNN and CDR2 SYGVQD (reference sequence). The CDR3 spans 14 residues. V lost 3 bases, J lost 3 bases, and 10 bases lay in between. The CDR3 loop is CASSESLATDTQYF. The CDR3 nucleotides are TGCGCCAGCAGTGAATCGCTCGCGACAGATACGCAGTATTTT.

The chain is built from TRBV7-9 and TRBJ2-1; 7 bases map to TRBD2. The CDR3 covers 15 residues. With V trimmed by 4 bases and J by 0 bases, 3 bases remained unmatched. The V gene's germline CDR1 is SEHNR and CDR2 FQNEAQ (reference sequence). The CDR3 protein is CASSWGGSSYNEQFF. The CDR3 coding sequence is TGTGCCAGCAGCTGGGGGGGTAGCTCCTACAATGAGCAGTTCTTC.

The CDR3 loop reads CASSNREEAFF. The DNA of the CDR3 is TGTGCCAGCAGTAACAGGGAAGAAGCTTTCTTT. The chain has TRBV12-3 or TRBV12-4 and TRBJ1-1; D possibly corresponds to TRBD1 (6 bases). Deletions cut 5 bases from V and 8 bases from J, with 9 bases between. CDR3 length equals 11 residues.

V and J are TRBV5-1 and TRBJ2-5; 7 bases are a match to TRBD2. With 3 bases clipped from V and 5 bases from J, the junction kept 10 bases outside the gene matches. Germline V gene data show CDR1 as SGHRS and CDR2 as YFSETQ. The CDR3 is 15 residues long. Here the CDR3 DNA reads TGCGCCAGCAGCTCCCGGGACTACACTACGGAGACCCAGTACTTC. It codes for CASSSRDYTTETQYF.

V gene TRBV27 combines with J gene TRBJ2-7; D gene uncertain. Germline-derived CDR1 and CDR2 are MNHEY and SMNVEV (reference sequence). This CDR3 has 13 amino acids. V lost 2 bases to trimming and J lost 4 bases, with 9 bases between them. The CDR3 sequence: CASSLEQTYEQYF. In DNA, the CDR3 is TGTGCCAGCAGTTTAGAACAGACGTACGAGCAGTACTTC.

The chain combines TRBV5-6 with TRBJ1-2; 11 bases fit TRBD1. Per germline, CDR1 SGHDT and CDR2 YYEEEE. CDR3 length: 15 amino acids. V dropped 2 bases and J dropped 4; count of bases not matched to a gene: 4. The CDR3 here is CASSLTGQGAYGYTF. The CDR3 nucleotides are TGTGCCAGCAGCTTAACTGGACAGGGGGCCTATGGCTACACCTTC.

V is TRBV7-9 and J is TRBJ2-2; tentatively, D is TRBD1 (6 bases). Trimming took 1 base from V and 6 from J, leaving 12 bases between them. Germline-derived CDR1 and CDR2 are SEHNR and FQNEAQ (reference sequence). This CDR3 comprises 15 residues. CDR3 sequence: CASSLVQGRAGELFF. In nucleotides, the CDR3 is TGTGCCAGCAGCTTAGTACAGGGACGCGCCGGGGAGCTGTTTTTT.

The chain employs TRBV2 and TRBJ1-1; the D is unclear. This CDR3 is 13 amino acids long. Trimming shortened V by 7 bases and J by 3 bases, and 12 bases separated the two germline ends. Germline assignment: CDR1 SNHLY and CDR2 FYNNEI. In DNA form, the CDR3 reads TGTGCCAGCATCCTCCTCGCGGACACTGAAGCTTTCTTT. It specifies CASILLADTEAFF.

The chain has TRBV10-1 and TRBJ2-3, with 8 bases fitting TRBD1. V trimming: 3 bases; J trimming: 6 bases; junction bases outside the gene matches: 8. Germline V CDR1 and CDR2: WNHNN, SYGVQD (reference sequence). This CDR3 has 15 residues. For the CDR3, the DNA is TGCGCCAGCAGTGACCTAGGACAGGGTTCGGATACGCAGTATTTT. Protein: CASSDLGQGSDTQYF.

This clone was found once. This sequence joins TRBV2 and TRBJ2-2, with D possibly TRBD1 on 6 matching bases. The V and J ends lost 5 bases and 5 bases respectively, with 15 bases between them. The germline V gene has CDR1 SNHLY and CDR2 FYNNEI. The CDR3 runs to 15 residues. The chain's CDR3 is CASSWQRTETGELFF. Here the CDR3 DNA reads TGTGCCAGCAGTTGGCAGCGGACAGAGACCGGGGAGCTGTTTTTT.

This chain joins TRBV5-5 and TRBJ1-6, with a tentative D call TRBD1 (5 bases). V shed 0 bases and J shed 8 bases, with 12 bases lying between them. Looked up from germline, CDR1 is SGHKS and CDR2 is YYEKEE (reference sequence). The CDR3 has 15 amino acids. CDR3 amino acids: CASSLAPGWDSPLHF. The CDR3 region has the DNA TGTGCCAGCAGCTTGGCCCCAGGGTGGGATTCACCCCTCCACTTT. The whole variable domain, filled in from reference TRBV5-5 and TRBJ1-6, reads DAGVTQSPTHLIKTRGQQVTLRCSPISGHKSVSWYQQVLGQGPQFIFQYYEKEERGRGNFPDRFSARQFPNYSSELNVNALLLGDSALYLCASSLAPGWDSPLHFGNGTRLTVT.